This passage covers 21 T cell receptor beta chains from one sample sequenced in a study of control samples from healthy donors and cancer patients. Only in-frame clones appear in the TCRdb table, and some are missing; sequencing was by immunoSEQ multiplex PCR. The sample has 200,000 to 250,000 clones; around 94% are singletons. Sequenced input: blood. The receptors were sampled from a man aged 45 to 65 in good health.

CDR3 DNA sequence: TGTGCCAGCAACCCTCGGACCGATGGCTACACCTTC. This gives the protein CASNPRTDGYTF. V usage is TRBV28 and J usage is TRBJ1-2; no definite D call. Germline CDR1 reads MDHEN; CDR2 reads SYDVKM. V was pared by 7 bases and J by 6 bases, with 12 bases between. The CDR3 sequence is 12 residues long.

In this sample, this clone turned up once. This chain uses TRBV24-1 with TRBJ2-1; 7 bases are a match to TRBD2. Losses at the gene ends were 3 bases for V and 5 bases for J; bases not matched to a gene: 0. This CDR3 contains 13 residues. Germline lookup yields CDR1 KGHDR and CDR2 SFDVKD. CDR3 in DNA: TGTGCCACCAGTGATCTAGCGGACAATGAGCAGTTCTTC. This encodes CATSDLADNEQFF.

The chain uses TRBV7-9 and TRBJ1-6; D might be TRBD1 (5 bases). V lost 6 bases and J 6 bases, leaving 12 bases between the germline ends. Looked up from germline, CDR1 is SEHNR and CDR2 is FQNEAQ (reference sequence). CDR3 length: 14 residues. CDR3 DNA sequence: TGTGCCAGCAGGGTCCCCGGGGGTAATTCACCCCTCCACTTT. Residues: CASRVPGGNSPLHF.

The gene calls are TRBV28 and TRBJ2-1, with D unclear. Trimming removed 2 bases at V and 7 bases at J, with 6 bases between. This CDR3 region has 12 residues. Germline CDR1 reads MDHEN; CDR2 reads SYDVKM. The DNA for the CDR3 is TGTGCCAGCAGTTTAAGTGTGAATGAGCAGTTCTTC. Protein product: CASSLSVNEQFF. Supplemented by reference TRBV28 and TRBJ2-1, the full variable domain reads DVKVTQSSRYLVKRTGEKVFLECVQDMDHENMFWYRQDPGLGLRLIYFSYDVKMKEKGDIPEGYSVSREKKERFSLILESASTNQTSMYLCASSLSVNEQFFGPGTRLTVL.

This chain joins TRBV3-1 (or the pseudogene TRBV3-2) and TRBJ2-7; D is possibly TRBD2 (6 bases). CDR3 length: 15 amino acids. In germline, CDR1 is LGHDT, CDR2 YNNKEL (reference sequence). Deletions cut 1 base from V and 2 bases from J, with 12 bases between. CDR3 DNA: TGTGCCAGCAGCCAAGGTCTAGCGCCAACCTACGAGCAGTACTTC. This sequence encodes CASSQGLAPTYEQYF.

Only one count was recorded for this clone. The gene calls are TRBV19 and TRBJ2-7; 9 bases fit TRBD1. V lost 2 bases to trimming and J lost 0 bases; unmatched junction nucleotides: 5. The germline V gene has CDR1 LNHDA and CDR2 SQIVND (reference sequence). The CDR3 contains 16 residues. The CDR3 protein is CASSIWGQGTSYEQYF. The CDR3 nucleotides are TGTGCCAGTAGTATATGGGGACAGGGTACCTCCTACGAGCAGTACTTC.

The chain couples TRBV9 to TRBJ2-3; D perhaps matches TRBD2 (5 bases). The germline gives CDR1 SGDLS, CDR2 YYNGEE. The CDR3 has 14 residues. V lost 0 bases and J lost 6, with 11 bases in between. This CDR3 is CASSVGGFLDTQYF. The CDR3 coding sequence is TGTGCCAGCAGCGTAGGAGGGTTTCTGGATACGCAGTATTTT.

CDR3 sequence: CASSHQNEGRQRYGYTF. The DNA of the CDR3 is TGTGCCAGCTCCCATCAGAACGAGGGAAGGCAGCGGTATGGCTACACCTTC. This chain uses TRBV18 with TRBJ1-2, with unresolved D. CDR3 length equals 17 residues. Germline V gives CDR1 KGHSH, CDR2 LQKENI. V gave up 6 bases and J gave up 5 bases, with 25 bases separating them.

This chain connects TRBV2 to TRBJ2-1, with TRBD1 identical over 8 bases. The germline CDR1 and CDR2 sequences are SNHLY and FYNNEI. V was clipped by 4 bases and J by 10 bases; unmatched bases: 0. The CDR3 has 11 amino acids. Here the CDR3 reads CASSGQGEQFF. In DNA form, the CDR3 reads TGTGCCAGCAGTGGACAGGGGGAGCAGTTCTTC.

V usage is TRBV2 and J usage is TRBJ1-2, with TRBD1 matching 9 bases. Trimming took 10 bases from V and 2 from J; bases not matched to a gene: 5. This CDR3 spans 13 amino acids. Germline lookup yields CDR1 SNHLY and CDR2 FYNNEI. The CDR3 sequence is CAKRGQGNYGYTF. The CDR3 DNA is TGTGCCAAAAGAGGACAGGGGAACTATGGCTACACCTTC.

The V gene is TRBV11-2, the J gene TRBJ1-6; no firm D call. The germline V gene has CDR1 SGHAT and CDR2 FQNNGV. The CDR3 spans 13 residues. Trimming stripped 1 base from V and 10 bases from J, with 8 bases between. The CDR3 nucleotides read TGTGCCAGCAGCTTAGCCAGAACCTCACCCCTCCACTTT. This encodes CASSLARTSPLHF. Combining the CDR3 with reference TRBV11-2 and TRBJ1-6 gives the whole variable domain EAGVAQSPRYKIIEKRQSVAFWCNPISGHATLYWYQQILGQGPKLLIQFQNNGVVDDSQLPKDRFSAERLKGVDSTLKIQPAKLEDSAVYLCASSLARTSPLHFGNGTRLTVT.

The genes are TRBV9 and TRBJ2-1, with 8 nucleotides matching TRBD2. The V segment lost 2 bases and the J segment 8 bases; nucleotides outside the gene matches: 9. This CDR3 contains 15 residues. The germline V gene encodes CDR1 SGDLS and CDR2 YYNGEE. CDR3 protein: CASSVGGGIRDEQFF. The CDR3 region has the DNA TGTGCCAGCAGCGTGGGCGGGGGGATTCGGGATGAGCAGTTCTTC.

Here the CDR3 DNA reads TGTGCCAGCAGTTTGGCGGACAGGGGCTATGAGACCCAGTACTTC. Translation: CASSLADRGYETQYF. The rearrangement links TRBV7-2 to TRBJ2-5; TRBD1 agrees at 9 bases. The CDR3 runs to 15 residues. Germline V lookup: CDR1 SGHTA, CDR2 FQGNSA. Unmatched junction bases numbered 10, after V lost 6 bases and J lost 5 bases.

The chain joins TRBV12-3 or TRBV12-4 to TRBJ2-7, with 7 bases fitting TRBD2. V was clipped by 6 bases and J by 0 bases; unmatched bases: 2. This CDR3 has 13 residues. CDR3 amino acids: CASSPGGSYEQYF. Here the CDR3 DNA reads TGTGCCAGCAGCCCGGGGGGCTCCTACGAGCAGTACTTC.

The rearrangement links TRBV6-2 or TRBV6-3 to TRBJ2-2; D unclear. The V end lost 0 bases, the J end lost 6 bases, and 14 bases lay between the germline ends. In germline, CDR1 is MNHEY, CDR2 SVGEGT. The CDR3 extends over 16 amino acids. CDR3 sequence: CASSYSARFNAGELFF. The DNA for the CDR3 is TGTGCCAGCAGTTACTCAGCCCGATTCAACGCCGGGGAGCTGTTTTTT.

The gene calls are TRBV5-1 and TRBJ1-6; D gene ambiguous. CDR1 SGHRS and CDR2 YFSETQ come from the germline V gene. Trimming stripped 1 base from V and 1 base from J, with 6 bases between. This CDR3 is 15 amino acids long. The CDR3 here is CASSLTGSYNSPLHF. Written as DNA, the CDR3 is TGCGCCAGCAGCTTGACGGGATCCTATAATTCACCCCTCCACTTT.

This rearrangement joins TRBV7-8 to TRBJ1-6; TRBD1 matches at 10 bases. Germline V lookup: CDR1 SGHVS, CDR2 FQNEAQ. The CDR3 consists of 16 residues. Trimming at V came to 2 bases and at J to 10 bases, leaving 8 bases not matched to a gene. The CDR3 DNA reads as TGTGCCAGCAGCTTAAGGGACAGGGGAATAGAATCACCCCTCCACTTT. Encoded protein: CASSLRDRGIESPLHF.

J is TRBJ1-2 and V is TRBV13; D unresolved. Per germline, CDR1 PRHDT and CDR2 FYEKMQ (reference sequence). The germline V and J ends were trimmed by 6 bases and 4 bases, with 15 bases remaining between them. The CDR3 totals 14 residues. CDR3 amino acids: CASSPRRVSYGYTF. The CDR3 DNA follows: TGTGCCAGCAGTCCTCGTCGAGTTTCCTATGGCTACACCTTC.

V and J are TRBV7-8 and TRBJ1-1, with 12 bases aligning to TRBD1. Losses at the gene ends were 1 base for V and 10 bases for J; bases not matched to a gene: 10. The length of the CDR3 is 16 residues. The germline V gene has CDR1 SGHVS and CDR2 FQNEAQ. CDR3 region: CASSLDTGTGGKRAFF. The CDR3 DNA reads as TGTGCCAGCAGCTTAGATACCGGGACAGGGGGCAAGAGAGCTTTCTTT. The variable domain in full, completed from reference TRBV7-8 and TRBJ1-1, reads GAGVSQSPRYKVAKRGQDVALRCDPISGHVSLFWYQQALGQGPEFLTYFQNEAQLDKSGLPSDRFFAERPEGSVSTLKIQRTQQEDSAVYLCASSLDTGTGGKRAFFGQGTRLTVV.

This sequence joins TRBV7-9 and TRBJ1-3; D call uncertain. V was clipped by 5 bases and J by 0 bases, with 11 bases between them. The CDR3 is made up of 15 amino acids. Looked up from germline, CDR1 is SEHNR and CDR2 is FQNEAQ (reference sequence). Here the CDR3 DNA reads TGTGCCAGCAGCCTCCCACTAGACTCTGGAAACACCATATATTTT. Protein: CASSLPLDSGNTIYF. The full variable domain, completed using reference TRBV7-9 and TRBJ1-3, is DTGVSQNPRHKITKRGQNVTFRCDPISEHNRLYWYRQTLGQGPEFLTYFQNEAQLEKSRLLSDRFSAERPKGSFSTLEIQRTEQGDSAMYLCASSLPLDSGNTIYFGEGSWLTVV.

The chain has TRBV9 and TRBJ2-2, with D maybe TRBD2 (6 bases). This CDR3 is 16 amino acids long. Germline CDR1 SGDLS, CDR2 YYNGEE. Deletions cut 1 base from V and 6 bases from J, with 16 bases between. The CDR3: CASSVNRDSSPGELFF. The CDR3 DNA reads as TGTGCCAGCAGCGTAAACCGGGACTCCTCTCCCGGGGAGCTGTTTTTT.